These T cell receptor beta chains were read from a single sample in a study of brain T cells in children with intractable seizures. Clones were read by immunoSEQ multiplex PCR, and TCRdb kept only the in-frame ones, dropping some. The data contain 300,000 to 400,000 clones, over 90% of them singletons. The sequenced sample was peripheral blood, obtained 5 to 6 months after surgery. Receptor source: a boy less than two years old with tuberous sclerosis and intractable seizures. Both conserved end residues are part of each CDR3. D genes are given only for firm matches. Only some rows state a clone size, as once, few, many or a class for expanded clones.

J gene | V gene | clone size | D gene | CDR3 protein | CDR3 DNA
TRBJ1-4 | TRBV5-1 | - | TRBD1 | CASSFSHGTEGQKLFF | TGCGCCAGCAGTTTTTCGCACGGGACAGAAGGGCAAAAACTGTTTTTT
TRBJ1-2 | TRBV3-1/TRBV3-2 | - | TRBD1 | CASSHYRGQPDGYTF | TGTGCCAGCAGCCACTATAGGGGACAGCCCGATGGCTACACCTTC
TRBJ1-2 | TRBV7-8 | - | - | CASSLRKDKAYGYTF | TGTGCCAGCAGCTTAAGAAAGGACAAGGCTTATGGCTACACCTTC
TRBJ2-3 | TRBV6-1 | - | - | CASSEAYGWGRTTPGTDTQYF | TGTGCCAGCAGTGAAGCTTACGGTTGGGGGCGTACCACACCAGGCACAGATACGCAGTATTTT
TRBJ2-7 | TRBV27 | - | TRBD2 | CASSLGIAGGSEQYF | TGTGCCAGCAGTTTAGGGATAGCGGGGGGGAGCGAGCAGTACTTC
TRBJ2-7 | TRBV5-4 | - | - | CASSLSTRGYEQYF | TGTGCCAGCAGCCTTTCGACTAGGGGGTACGAGCAGTACTTC
TRBJ2-1 | TRBV12-3/TRBV12-4 | once | - | CASRGGNEQFF | TGTGCCAGTAGGGGGGGGAATGAGCAGTTCTTC
TRBJ2-1 | TRBV20-1 | - | TRBD2 | CSASIGLAVSSYNEQFF | TGCAGTGCTAGTATTGGACTAGCGGTTTCCTCCTACAATGAGCAGTTCTTC
TRBJ1-5 | TRBV4-1 | - | - | CASSQDSLRRTGFNQPQHF | TGCGCCAGCAGCCAAGATTCTCTCAGGCGGACGGGTTTCAATCAGCCCCAGCATTTT
TRBJ1-1 | TRBV6-5 | - | - | CATRRVVNTEAFF | TGTGCCACCAGGCGGGTTGTGAACACTGAAGCTTTCTTT
TRBJ2-2 | TRBV5-4 | - | - | CASRMGYPGELFF | TGTGCCAGCAGGATGGGGTACCCCGGGGAGCTGTTTTTT
TRBJ1-2 | TRBV9 | - | - | CASSVGGPNYGYTF | TGTGCCAGCAGCGTAGGGGGGCCCAACTATGGCTACACCTTC
TRBJ2-3 | TRBV9 | - | TRBD2 | CASSAGSGTSLIDTQYF | TGTGCCAGCAGCGCCGGTTCAGGGACTAGCTTGATAGATACGCAGTATTTT
TRBJ1-2 | TRBV3-1/TRBV3-2 | once | - | CASSQDWGYGYTF | TGTGCCAGCAGCCAAGATTGGGGGTATGGCTACACCTTC
TRBJ2-7 | TRBV30 | - | TRBD2 | CAWSAGLAGTYEQYF | TGTGCCTGGAGCGCGGGACTAGCGGGGACCTACGAGCAGTACTTC
TRBJ2-3 | TRBV19 | - | TRBD2 | CASAASGLSPDTQYF | TGTGCCAGTGCCGCTAGCGGGTTATCCCCAGATACGCAGTATTTT
TRBJ1-1 | TRBV5-6 | - | TRBD1 | CASSFSTGGPEAFF | TGTGCCAGCAGCTTCTCGACAGGGGGCCCTGAAGCTTTCTTT
TRBJ1-1 | TRBV9 | - | - | CASSVAGTIGTEAFF | TGTGCCAGCAGCGTAGCAGGGACGATCGGAACTGAAGCTTTCTTT
TRBJ2-7 | TRBV2 | - | - | CASSTDTYEQYF | TGTGCCAGCAGTACGGACACCTACGAGCAGTACTTC
TRBJ1-3 | TRBV2 | - | - | CASTGNSGNTIYF | TGTGCCAGCACTGGTAATTCTGGAAACACCATATATTTT
TRBJ2-1 | TRBV6-5 | once | TRBD2 | CASSYYLAGSNEQFF | TGTGCCAGCAGTTATTACCTAGCGGGATCCAATGAGCAGTTCTTC
TRBJ2-3 | TRBV10-1 | - | TRBD1 | CASSSGTGHRDTQYF | TGCGCCAGCAGCTCCGGGACAGGGCATAGAGATACGCAGTATTTT
TRBJ1-6 | TRBV7-9 | few | - | CASSFLGPNSPLHF | TGTGCCAGCAGCTTCCTGGGGCCTAATTCACCCCTCCACTTT
TRBJ1-2 | TRBV5-1 | - | - | CASSLARSNYGYTF | TGCGCCAGCAGCTTGGCCCGATCTAACTATGGCTACACCTTC
TRBJ1-2 | TRBV2 | - | - | CATLILDITANYGYTF | TGTGCCACCCTTATACTGGACATAACGGCTAACTATGGCTACACCTTC
TRBJ1-3 | TRBV19 | - | TRBD1 | CASRNRDRPRPPHSGNTIYF | TGTGCCAGTAGGAACCGGGACAGGCCGCGCCCCCCCCACTCTGGAAACACCATATATTTT
TRBJ1-5 | TRBV28 | - | - | CASSPGLGRAPQHF | TGTGCCAGCAGTCCCGGGTTGGGAAGGGCGCCCCAGCATTTT
TRBJ2-3 | TRBV7-6 | - | TRBD2 | CASSPVHGTSGMADTQYF | TGTGCCAGCAGCCCGGTTCATGGGACTAGCGGGATGGCAGATACGCAGTATTTT
TRBJ2-1 | TRBV3-1/TRBV3-2 | - | - | CASSQVSGEQFF | TGTGCCAGCAGCCAAGTATCAGGTGAGCAGTTCTTC
TRBJ2-3 | TRBV5-1 | - | - | CASSSGEKVDTQYF | TGCGCCAGCAGCTCAGGAGAAAAAGTGGATACGCAGTATTTT
TRBJ2-1 | TRBV7-9 | - | TRBD2 | CASSPTLLAGGANEQFF | TGTGCCAGCAGCCCAACACTACTAGCGGGAGGGGCCAATGAGCAGTTCTTC
TRBJ2-2 | TRBV7-9 | - | - | CASSTLDANTGELFF | TGTGCCAGCAGCACATTGGACGCGAACACCGGGGAGCTGTTTTTT
TRBJ2-3 | TRBV2 | - | - | CASNEDTDTQYF | TGTGCCAGCAACGAGGACACAGATACGCAGTATTTT
TRBJ1-1 | TRBV7-9 | - | - | CASSLDGRGTEAFF | TGTGCCAGCAGCTTAGACGGCCGGGGCACTGAAGCTTTCTTT
TRBJ1-1 | TRBV3-1/TRBV3-2 | - | - | CASSQSSYVSEAFF | TGTGCCAGCAGCCAATCTTCTTACGTCTCTGAAGCTTTCTTT
TRBJ1-1 | TRBV7-3 | - | - | CASSPSVNTEAFF | TGTGCCAGCAGCCCCTCGGTGAACACTGAAGCTTTCTTT
TRBJ1-1 | TRBV10-3 | - | TRBD1 | CAIKGGTGSTEAFF | TGTGCCATCAAGGGCGGGACAGGAAGCACTGAAGCTTTCTTT
TRBJ2-1 | TRBV6-5 | - | - | CASSLSGEQFF | TGTGCCAGCAGTTTGTCCGGCGAGCAGTTCTTC
TRBJ1-2 | TRBV4-1 | - | - | CASSQVAQGRSGYTF | TGCGCCAGCAGCCAAGTTGCTCAGGGGCGGAGTGGCTACACCTTC
TRBJ1-6 | TRBV6-5 | - | - | CASGTNSPLHF | TGTGCCAGCGGAACTAATTCACCCCTCCACTTT
TRBJ2-2 | TRBV5-1 | once | - | CASSLAWGNTGELFF | TGCGCCAGCAGCTTGGCCTGGGGCAACACCGGGGAGCTGTTTTTT
TRBJ2-3 | TRBV5-1 | - | - | CASSWWGASTDTQYF | TGCGCCAGCAGCTGGTGGGGGGCTAGCACAGATACGCAGTATTTT
TRBJ1-1 | TRBV7-8 | - | - | CASSPEAFF | TGTGCCAGCAGCCCAGAAGCTTTCTTT
TRBJ1-3 | TRBV7-9 | - | - | CASSLSLRGGSGNTIYF | TGTGCCAGCAGCCTCTCGTTGAGGGGGGGCTCTGGAAACACCATATATTTT
TRBJ2-1 | TRBV5-6 | - | - | CASSLARRSFNEQFF | TGTGCCAGCAGCTTGGCCCGGCGAAGCTTCAATGAGCAGTTCTTC
TRBJ1-2 | TRBV30 | - | - | CAWSIQGNPADGYTF | TGTGCCTGGAGCATCCAAGGGAACCCGGCGGATGGCTACACCTTC
TRBJ1-5 | TRBV6-6 | - | - | CASSYPGQPQHF | TGTGCCAGCAGTTACCCGGGTCAGCCCCAGCATTTT